The source of this T cell receptor beta chain is a study of T cell changes during pregnancy in multiple sclerosis. The protocol was immunoSEQ multiplex PCR, while the TCRdb copy is restricted to in-frame clones and leaves out a portion. The table shows tens of thousands of clones, with 85% to 95% occurring only once. This clone was detected once. V lost 7 bases, J lost 3 bases, and 6 bases stayed unmatched. CDR3 length equals 13 residues. Germline CDR1 is MNHNY and CDR2 is SVGAGI (reference sequence). The starting material was peripheral blood, obtained in the second trimester of pregnancy. The chain has TRBV6-6 and TRBJ2-7, with TRBD1 identical over 7 bases. This receptor was taken from a female donor with multiple sclerosis, enrolled in a pregnancy study. CDR3 nucleotide sequence: TGTGCCAGCAATCCCGACAGGGACTACGAGCAGTACTTC. This gives the protein CASNPDRDYEQYF.